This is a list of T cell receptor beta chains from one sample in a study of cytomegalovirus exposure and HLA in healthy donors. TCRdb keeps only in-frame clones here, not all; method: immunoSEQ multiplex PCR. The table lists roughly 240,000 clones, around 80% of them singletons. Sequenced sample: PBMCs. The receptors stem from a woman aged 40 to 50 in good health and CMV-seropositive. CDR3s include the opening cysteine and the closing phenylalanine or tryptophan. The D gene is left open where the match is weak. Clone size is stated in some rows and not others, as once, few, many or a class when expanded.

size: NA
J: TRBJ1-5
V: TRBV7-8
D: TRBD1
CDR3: CASVPDRGLQPQHF
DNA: TGTGCCAGCGTTCCGGACAGGGGGCTTCAGCCCCAGCATTTT

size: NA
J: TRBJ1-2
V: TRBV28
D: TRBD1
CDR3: CASSLGGQGGVGYGYTF
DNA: TGTGCCAGCAGTTTAGGCGGACAGGGCGGGGTAGGCTATGGCTACACCTTC

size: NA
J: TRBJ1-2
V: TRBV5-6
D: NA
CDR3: CASRTDSLYGYTF
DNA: TGTGCCAGCAGAACGGACAGCCTCTATGGCTACACCTTC

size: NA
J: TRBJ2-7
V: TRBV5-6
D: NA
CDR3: CASSLSLAHEQYF
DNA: TGTGCCAGCAGCTTAAGTCTAGCCCACGAGCAGTACTTC

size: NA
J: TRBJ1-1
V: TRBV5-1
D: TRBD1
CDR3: CASSLVGTAVNTEAFF
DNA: TGCGCCAGCAGCTTGGTCGGGACAGCCGTTAACACTGAAGCTTTCTTT

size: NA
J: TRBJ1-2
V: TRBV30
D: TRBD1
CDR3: CAWIGQGTGYTF
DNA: TGTGCCTGGATCGGACAGGGGACGGGCTACACCTTC

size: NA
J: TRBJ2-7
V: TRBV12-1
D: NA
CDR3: CASSFPTSGRTYEQYF
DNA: TGTGCCAGCAGCTTTCCGACTAGCGGGAGAACCTACGAGCAGTACTTC

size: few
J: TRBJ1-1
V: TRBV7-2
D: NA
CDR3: CASSEDAGGNTEAFF
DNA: TGTGCCAGCAGCGAAGATGCGGGGGGGAACACTGAAGCTTTCTTT

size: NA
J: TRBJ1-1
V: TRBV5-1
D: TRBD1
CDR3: CASSRTGNMNTEAFF
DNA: TGCGCCAGTTCTCGGACAGGTAACATGAACACTGAAGCTTTCTTT

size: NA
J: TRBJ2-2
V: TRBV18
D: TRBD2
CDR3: CASSLLATSRELFF
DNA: TGTGCCAGCTCACTGTTAGCGACTAGCCGGGAGCTGTTTTTT

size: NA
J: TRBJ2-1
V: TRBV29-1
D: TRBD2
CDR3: CSVEDSTSGVFEQFF
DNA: TGCAGCGTTGAAGATTCGACTAGCGGGGTATTTGAGCAGTTCTTC

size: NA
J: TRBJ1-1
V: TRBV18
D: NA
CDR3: CASSPPERSVGAFF
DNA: TGTGCCAGCTCACCACCGGAGAGGAGCGTAGGTGCTTTCTTT

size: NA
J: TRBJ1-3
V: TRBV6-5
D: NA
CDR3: CASSFGQSGNTIYF
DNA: TGTGCCAGCAGTTTCGGACAGTCTGGAAACACCATATATTTT

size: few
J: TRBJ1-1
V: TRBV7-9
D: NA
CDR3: CSSSLGRTATEAFF
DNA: TGTTCCAGCAGCTTAGGCCGGACAGCCACTGAAGCTTTCTTT

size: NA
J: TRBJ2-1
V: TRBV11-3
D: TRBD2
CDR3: CASSLEFWAGGVYNEQFF
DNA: TGTGCCAGCAGCTTAGAATTTTGGGCGGGAGGGGTCTACAATGAGCAGTTCTTC

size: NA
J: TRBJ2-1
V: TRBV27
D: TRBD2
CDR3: CASSFGLAGGYNEQFF
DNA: TGTGCCAGCAGTTTCGGGCTAGCGGGGGGGTACAATGAGCAGTTCTTC

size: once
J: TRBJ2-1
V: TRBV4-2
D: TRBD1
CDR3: CASSQPGTGGNEQFF
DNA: TGTGCCAGCAGCCAACCCGGGACAGGGGGTAATGAGCAGTTCTTC

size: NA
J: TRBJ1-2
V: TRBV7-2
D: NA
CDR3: CASSLVQGQFGYTF
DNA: TGTGCCAGCAGCCTCGTTCAGGGGCAGTTTGGCTACACCTTC

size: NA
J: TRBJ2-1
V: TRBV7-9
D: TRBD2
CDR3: CASHSGTSVDEQFF
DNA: TGTGCCAGCCACTCCGGGACTAGCGTGGATGAGCAGTTCTTC

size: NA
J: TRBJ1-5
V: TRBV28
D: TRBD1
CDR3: CASSSPTGGNQPQHF
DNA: TGTGCCAGCAGTTCCCCCACAGGGGGCAATCAGCCCCAGCATTTT

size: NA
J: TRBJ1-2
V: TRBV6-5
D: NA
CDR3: CASSPDILYGYTF
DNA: TGTGCCAGCAGCCCCGACATCCTCTATGGCTACACCTTC

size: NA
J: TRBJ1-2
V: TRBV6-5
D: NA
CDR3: CASSLTGNGVYGYTF
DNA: TGTGCCAGCAGCCTTACAGGGAATGGCGTCTATGGCTACACCTTC

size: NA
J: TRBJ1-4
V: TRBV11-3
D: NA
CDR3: CASSSYRATNEKLFF
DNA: TGTGCCAGCAGCTCCTACAGGGCAACTAATGAAAAACTGTTTTTT

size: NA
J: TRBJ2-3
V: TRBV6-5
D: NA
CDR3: CASSIEYSTDTQYF
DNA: TGTGCCAGCAGTATCGAGTATAGCACAGATACGCAGTATTTT

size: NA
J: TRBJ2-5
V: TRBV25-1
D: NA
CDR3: CASSGPLTYTTPKETQYF
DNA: TGTGCCAGCAGTGGGCCCCTGACTTATACAACTCCTAAAGAGACCCAGTACTTC

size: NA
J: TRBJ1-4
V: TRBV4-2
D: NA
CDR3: CASSQPDRPTNEKLFF
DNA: TGTGCCAGCAGCCAACCTGACAGGCCAACTAATGAAAAACTGTTTTTT

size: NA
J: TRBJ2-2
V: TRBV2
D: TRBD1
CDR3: CASREQGAWGNTGELFF
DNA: TGTGCCAGCAGGGAACAGGGGGCGTGGGGTAACACCGGGGAGCTGTTTTTT

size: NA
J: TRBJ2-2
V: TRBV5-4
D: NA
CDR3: CASSLAGREKTGELFF
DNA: TGTGCCAGCAGCTTGGCGGGAAGGGAAAAAACCGGGGAGCTGTTTTTT

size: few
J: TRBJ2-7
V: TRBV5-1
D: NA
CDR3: CASSLASGLGEVEQYF
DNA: TGCGCCAGCAGCTTGGCCAGTGGCCTCGGAGAGGTCGAGCAGTACTTC

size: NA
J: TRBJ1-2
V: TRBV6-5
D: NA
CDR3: CASSYMEGSYGYTF
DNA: TGTGCCAGCAGTTATATGGAGGGCTCCTATGGCTACACCTTC

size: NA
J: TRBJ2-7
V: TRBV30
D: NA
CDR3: CAWSPGLGDEQYF
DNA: TGTGCCTGGAGTCCGGGTCTTGGCGACGAGCAGTACTTC

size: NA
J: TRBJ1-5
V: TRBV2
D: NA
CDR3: CASGLRSPGNQPQHF
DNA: TGTGCCAGCGGGCTCCGATCCCCTGGCAATCAGCCCCAGCATTTT

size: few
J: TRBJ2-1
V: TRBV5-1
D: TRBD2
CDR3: CASSYLTSRLGNEQFF
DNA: TGCGCCAGCAGCTACCTGACTAGCCGCTTGGGGAATGAGCAGTTCTTC

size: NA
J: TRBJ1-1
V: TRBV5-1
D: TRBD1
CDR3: CASSWTGVTEAFF
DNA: TGCGCCAGCAGCTGGACAGGGGTAACTGAAGCTTTCTTT

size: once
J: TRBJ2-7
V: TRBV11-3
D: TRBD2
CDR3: CASSPSGGASYEQYF
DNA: TGTGCCAGCAGCCCCTCCGGGGGGGCATCCTACGAGCAGTACTTC

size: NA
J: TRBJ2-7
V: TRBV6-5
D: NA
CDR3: CASSYQGQRSLYEQYF
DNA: TGTGCCAGCAGTTACCAAGGTCAGCGGAGCCTCTACGAGCAGTACTTC

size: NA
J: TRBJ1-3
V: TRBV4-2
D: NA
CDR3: CASSQDGQGRDTIYF
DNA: TGTGCCAGCAGCCAAGACGGGCAGGGTAGAGACACCATATATTTT

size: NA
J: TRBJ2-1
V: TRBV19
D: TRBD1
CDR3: CASSIGGTGGNEQFF
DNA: TGTGCCAGTAGTATTGGTGGGACAGGGGGGAATGAGCAGTTCTTC

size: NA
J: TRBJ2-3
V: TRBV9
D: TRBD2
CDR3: CASSGTSGGAADTQYF
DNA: TGTGCCAGCAGCGGAACTAGCGGGGGGGCCGCAGATACGCAGTATTTT

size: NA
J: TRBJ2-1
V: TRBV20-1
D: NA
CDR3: CSASDEQFF
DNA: TGCAGTGCTAGCGATGAGCAGTTCTTC

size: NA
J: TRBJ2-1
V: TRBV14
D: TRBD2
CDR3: CASKLRGGLNEQFF
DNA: TGTGCCAGCAAACTTCGCGGGGGGCTCAATGAGCAGTTCTTC

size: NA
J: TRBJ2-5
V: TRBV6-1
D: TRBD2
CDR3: CASTIVGLVGETQYF
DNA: TGTGCCAGCACCATTGTGGGACTAGTCGGCGAGACCCAGTACTTC